This T cell receptor beta chain was captured by sequencing in a study of T cell repertoires and HLA-DP antigens. As for the study in general: The donors, ranging 18-to-29 to 60-to-69 years, included a couple of males and one female. Average DNA input: around 200 ng for CD137+CD4+ sorts, approximately 1,300 ng pre-culture.

The PCR primers covered 54 TRBV and 13 TRBJ segments. Measured with immunoSEQ multiplex PCR; TCRdb has only the in-frame clones, and not every one. The sample records 75,000 to 90,000 clones, approximately 86% being singletons. As concerns this clone: Its matching antigen is unknown.

The V and J ends lost 8 bases and 2 bases respectively, with 12 bases between them. The germline V gene has CDR1 SGHAT and CDR2 FQDESV (reference sequence). The CDR3 has 13 residues. The V and J genes are TRBV11-1 and TRBJ1-1; maybe TRBD1 (5 bases). The source is a man aged 45-60 years in good health and CMV-seronegative. The material sequenced was CD4+ T cells from PBMCs. For the CDR3, the DNA is TGTGCCAGCCGAGAGAGGGGAAACACTGAAGCTTTCTTT. It codes for CASRERGNTEAFF.